This TCR beta chain was obtained from a study of T cell changes during pregnancy in multiple sclerosis (dated by TCRdb to the late 2010s). Concerning the study at large: Changes in the T cell repertoire over the course of pregnancy were examined in this study in women with multiple sclerosis.

Per the germline V gene (reference sequence), SGHNT is the CDR1 and YYREEE is the CDR2. Inclusive of the bounding cysteine and phenylalanine, the CDR3 is 13 residues long. Kept here is only the CDR3 DNA, which spans 39 bases and is read in frame from base 1. Trimming costs V 5 bases and J 11 bases, and their ends lie 17 bases apart. This clone was seen just once. Its target antigen remains unknown. No clone much larger than this one lies a single base away; base qualities are absent. The library relied on the immunoSEQ multiplex PCR assay. Sourced from immuneACCESS, this table was stored by TCRdb with only in-frame sequences that have V and J called. A share of the clones is absent; for the studies checked, an unresolved V gene accounts for under half, and the remainder has no known explanation. A total of about 59,000 clones appear in this sample, approximately 94% of them only once. The ten top clones hold around 2.5% of the sample.

This clonotype was sampled from a female donor with multiple sclerosis, enrolled in a pregnancy study. Here the chain combines TRBV5-4 and TRBJ2-4; TRBD2 is a weak D gene call, 6 bases matching. Sequences were derived from CD8+ T cells from peripheral blood mononuclear cells, sampled after pregnancy. The CDR3 reads CASRPRGSPFQYF. The nucleotides read TGTGCCAGCAGGCCACGGGGGAGTCCCTTTCAGTACTTC.